The T cell receptor beta chain described here comes from a study of technical replicates of blood from several donors (dated by TCRdb to between 2016 and 2019). Notes on this clone: What antigen it recognizes has not been identified. Base qualities are not recorded, but no much larger clone differs from it by a single base.

The CDR3, cysteine through phenylalanine, is 17 amino acids long. The entry retains the CDR3 DNA only, 51 bases that are in frame from base 1. The germline V gene (reference sequence) yields LNHNV for CDR1 and YYDKDF for CDR2. V and J lose 5 bases and 0 bases, and a span of 18 bases separates them. Libraries were made using the immunoSEQ multiplex PCR assay. Entries here come from immuneACCESS through TCRdb and include only in-frame sequences with V and J called. Some clones fail to appear in such tables; in the studies checked, an unresolved V gene covers under half of the shortfall, and the cause of the remainder is unknown. The sample profile shows over 10,000 clones; more than 85% of them were found once. The ten largest clonotypes hold approximately 7% of the sample.

What was sequenced was PBMCs. The TCR comes from a human donor in good health. Rearrangement joined TRBV15 to TRBJ2-3, with a weak D call of TRBD1 (7 bases match). The CDR3 here reads CATSLSGGITSTDTQYF. The nucleotide sequence is given as TGTGCCACCAGCTTATCAGGGGGGATAACTAGCACAGATACGCAGTATTTT.